This T cell receptor (beta chain) came from a study of identical twins (dated by TCRdb to the mid-2010s). With regard to the full study: To test whether fetal clonotypes persist, the study used deep sequencing on TCR alpha and beta repertoires from monozygotic twins, unrelated adults of various ages, and cord blood. To rule out contamination, the twin experiments were replicated at different times with different library preparation protocols.

Study-wide findings and limitations: Invariant T cells such as MAIT and iNKT could partly confound zero-insertion analyses, although diverse VJ usage argued against such confounding for most clonotypes. Abundant cord blood beta clonotypes carried fewer insertions; young adult naive repertoires showed a weaker similar trend, while memory repertoires showed none. The excess sharing between twins in beta out-of-frame sequences was weaker because fewer shared sequences reduced the signal-to-noise ratio. Recombination models systematically underestimated out-of-frame TCR alpha sharing in monozygotic twins but agreed with sharing between unrelated individuals. Out-of-frame TCR alpha sequences shared between twins showed an excess of low generation-probability sequences compared with coincidental sharing between unrelated individuals. Because the same donors could not be followed over many years, the conclusions relied on cross-sectional statistical analysis.

The trim is 5 bases for V and 4 bases for J, with a gap of 8 bases between the germline ends. Including the terminal cysteine and phenylalanine, the CDR3 comprises 12 residues. Of the read, only the CDR3 DNA is kept; its 36 bases are in frame from base 1. The germline V gene yields SQVTM for CDR1 and ANQGSEA for CDR2. Only healthy Caucasian donors were included. Miltenyi CD45RO+ enrichment and human naive T-cell isolation kits were used to isolate memory (CD45RO+) and naive T cells from PBMC. The method behind the library was 5' RACE. Reads for this sample came from an Illumina HiSeq 2000. Template switching introduced a universal primer binding site; the final cDNA contained a unique molecular identifier, enabling accurate counting of TCR cDNA molecules. Specific primers in the conserved constant-segment region were used to synthesize first-strand cDNA for the TCR alpha and beta chains. Each cDNA library was double barcoded, with a SMART-Mk sample barcode plus Illumina barcodes, to control for contamination. TruSeq adapter sequences along with Illumina sample barcodes were introduced in two successive PCR steps. The TCR alpha and beta cDNA libraries were sequenced on the Illumina HiSeq platform using custom primers. Per the original workflow: Unique molecular identifiers were extracted from raw reads with MiGEC, and CDR3 positions were determined with MiXCR. For each individual, recombination models were inferred using an EM algorithm with the repgenHMM and IGoR tools. The tcR package in R was used for shared clonotype analysis, with sharing normalized by the product of cloneset sizes. Out-of-frame nonproductive sequences were analyzed to study raw recombination free of thymic and clonal selection effects. The public reads were reprocessed in TCRdb via fastp at Q25 and MiXCR, keeping in-frame beta chains. When rows share a CDR3 protein, they turn into one entry using the most common DNA and genes. TCRdb assigned the V and J calls; the authors' analysis was not used. Recorded for this sample are 150,000 or so distinct CDR3 sequences; under 4.5% of them occurred a single time. Clones ranked in the top ten supply around 8.1% of the sample.

This clonotype was counted at least ten times. The antigen this receptor binds is unknown. One base away there is no much larger clone; base qualities are not given. The V and J segments used are TRBV29-1 and TRBJ2-2; the D gene is unclear. The specimen was memory T cells sorted from blood. Read against the paper, the sample's cell subset or site label means: CD45RO+ enriched T cells. This TCR came from a man aged 18 to 29 in good health. The sequenced DNA is TGCAGCGTTTGGAGAGGCACCGGGGAGCTGTTTTTT. Its translation reads: CSVWRGTGELFF.